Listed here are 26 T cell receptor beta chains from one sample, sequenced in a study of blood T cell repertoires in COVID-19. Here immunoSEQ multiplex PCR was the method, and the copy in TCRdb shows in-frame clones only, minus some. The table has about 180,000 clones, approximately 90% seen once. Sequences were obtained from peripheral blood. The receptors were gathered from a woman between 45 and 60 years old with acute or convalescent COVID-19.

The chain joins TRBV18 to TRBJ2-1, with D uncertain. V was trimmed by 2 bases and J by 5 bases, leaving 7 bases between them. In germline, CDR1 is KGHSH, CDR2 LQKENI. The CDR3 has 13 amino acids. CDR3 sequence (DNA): TGTGCCAGCTCACCATTCGTTGACAATGAGCAGTTCTTC. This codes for CASSPFVDNEQFF.

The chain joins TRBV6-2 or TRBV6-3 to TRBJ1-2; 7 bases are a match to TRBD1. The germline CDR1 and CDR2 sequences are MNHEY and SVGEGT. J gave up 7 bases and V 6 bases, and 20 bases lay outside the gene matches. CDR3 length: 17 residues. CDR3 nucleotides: TGTGCCAGCAGCCCGACAGGGACAAGTACGCGGCCCATTGGCTACACCTTC. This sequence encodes CASSPTGTSTRPIGYTF.

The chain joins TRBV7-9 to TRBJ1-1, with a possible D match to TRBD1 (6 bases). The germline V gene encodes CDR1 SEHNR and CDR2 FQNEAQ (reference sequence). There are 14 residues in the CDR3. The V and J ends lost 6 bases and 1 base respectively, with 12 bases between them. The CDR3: CASRRTAENTEAFF. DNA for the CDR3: TGTGCCAGCAGGCGGACAGCTGAGAACACTGAAGCTTTCTTT.

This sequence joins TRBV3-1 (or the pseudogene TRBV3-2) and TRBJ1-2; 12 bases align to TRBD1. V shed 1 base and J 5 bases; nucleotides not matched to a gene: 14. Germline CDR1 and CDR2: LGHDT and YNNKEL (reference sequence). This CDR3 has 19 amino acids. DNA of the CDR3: TGTGCCAGCAGCCAAGTGGGGGACAGGGGGCGCATGTTTGTTTATGGCTACACCTTC. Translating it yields CASSQVGDRGRMFVYGYTF.

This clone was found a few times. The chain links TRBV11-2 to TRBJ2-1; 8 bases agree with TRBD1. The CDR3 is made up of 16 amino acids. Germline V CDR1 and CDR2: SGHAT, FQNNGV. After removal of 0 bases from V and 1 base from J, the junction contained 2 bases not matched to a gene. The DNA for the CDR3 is TGTGCCAGCAGCTTAGACTGGACAGGGTCCTACAATGAGCAGTTCTTC. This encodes CASSLDWTGSYNEQFF.

CDR3 DNA: TGTGCCAGCAGCCCCAACGGGCAGGGTTTCGAGCAGTACTTC. Translating it yields CASSPNGQGFEQYF. The chain recombines TRBV7-2 with TRBJ2-7, with D maybe TRBD1 (5 bases). Germline values: CDR1 SGHTA, CDR2 FQGNSA. The V gene lost 5 bases and the J gene lost 6 bases, with 17 bases spanning the gap. This CDR3 has 14 amino acids.

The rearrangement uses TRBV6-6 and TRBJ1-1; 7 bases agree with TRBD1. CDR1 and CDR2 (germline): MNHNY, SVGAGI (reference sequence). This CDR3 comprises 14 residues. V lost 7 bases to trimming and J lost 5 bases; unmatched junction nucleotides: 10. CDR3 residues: CASTTGQSATEAFF. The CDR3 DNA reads TGTGCCAGCACTACGGGACAGTCCGCTACTGAAGCTTTCTTT.

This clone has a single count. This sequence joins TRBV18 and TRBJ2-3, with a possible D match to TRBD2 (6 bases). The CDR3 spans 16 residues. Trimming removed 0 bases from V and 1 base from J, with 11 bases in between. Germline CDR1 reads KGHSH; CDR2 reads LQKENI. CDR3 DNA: TGTGCCAGCTCACCACCTACGGGAGAAGGCACAGATACGCAGTATTTT. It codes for CASSPPTGEGTDTQYF.

The CDR3 sequence: CASSPPGGQPQHF. The CDR3 DNA reads as TGTGCCAGCTCACCACCAGGGGGCCAGCCCCAGCATTTT. The rearrangement links TRBV18 to TRBJ1-5; 7 bases are shared with TRBD1. J was trimmed by 7 bases and V by 0 bases; bases with no gene match: 0. The length of the CDR3 is 13 residues. Germline V CDR1 and CDR2: KGHSH, LQKENI.

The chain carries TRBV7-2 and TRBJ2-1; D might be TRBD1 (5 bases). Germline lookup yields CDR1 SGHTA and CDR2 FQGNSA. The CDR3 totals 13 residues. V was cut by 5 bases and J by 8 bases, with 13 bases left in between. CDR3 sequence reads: CASSPRRVDEQFF. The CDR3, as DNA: TGTGCCAGCAGCCCCCGCAGGGTGGATGAGCAGTTCTTC.

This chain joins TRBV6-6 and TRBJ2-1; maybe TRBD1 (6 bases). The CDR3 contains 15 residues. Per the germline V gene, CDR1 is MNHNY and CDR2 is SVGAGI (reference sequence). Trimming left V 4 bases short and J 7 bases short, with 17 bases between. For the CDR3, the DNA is TGTGCCAGCAGTTCCGGGACATCCCCGAGGAATGAGCAGTTCTTC. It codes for CASSSGTSPRNEQFF.

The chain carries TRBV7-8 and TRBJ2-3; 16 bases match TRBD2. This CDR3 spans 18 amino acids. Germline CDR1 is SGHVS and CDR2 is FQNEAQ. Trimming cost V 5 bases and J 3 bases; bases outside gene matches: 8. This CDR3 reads CASSPRGLAGGPTDTQYF. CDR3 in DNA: TGTGCCAGCAGCCCCAGGGGACTAGCGGGGGGGCCGACAGATACGCAGTATTTT.

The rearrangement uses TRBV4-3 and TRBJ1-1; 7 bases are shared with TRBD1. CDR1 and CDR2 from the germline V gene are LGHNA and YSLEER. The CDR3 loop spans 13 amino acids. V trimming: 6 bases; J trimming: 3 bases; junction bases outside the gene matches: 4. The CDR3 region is CASSRQGDTEAFF. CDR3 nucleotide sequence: TGCGCCAGCAGTAGACAGGGCGACACTGAAGCTTTCTTT.

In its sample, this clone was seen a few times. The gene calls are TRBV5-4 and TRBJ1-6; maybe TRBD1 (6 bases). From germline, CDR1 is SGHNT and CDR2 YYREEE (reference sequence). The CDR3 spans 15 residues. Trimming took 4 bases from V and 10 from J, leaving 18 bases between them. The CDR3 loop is CASSASGVGRSPLHF. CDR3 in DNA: TGTGCCAGCAGCGCCTCAGGGGTTGGACGGTCACCCCTCCACTTT. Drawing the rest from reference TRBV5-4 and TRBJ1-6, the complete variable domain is ETGVTQSPTHLIKTRGQQVTLRCSSQSGHNTVSWYQQALGQGPQFIFQYYREEENGRGNFPPRFSGLQFPNYSSELNVNALELDDSALYLCASSASGVGRSPLHFGNGTRLTVT.

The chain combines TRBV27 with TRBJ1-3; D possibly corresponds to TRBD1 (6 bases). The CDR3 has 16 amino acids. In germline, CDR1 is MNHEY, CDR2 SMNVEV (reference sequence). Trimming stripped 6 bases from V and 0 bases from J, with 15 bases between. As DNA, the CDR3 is TGTGCCAGCAGACCTTCCGACAGGCTCTCTGGAAACACCATATATTTT. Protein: CASRPSDRLSGNTIYF.

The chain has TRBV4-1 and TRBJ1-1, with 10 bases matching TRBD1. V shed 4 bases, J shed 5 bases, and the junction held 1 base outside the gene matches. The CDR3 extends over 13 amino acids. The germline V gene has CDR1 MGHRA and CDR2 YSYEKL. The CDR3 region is CASSPGQGTEAFF. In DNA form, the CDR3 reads TGCGCCAGCAGCCCGGGACAGGGGACTGAAGCTTTCTTT.

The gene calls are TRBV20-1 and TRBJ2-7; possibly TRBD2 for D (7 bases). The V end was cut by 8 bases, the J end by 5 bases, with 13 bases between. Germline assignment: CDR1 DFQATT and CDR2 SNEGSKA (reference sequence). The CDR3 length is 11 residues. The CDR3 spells CSPKGGDEQYF. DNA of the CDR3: TGCAGTCCAAAGGGGGGGGACGAGCAGTACTTC.

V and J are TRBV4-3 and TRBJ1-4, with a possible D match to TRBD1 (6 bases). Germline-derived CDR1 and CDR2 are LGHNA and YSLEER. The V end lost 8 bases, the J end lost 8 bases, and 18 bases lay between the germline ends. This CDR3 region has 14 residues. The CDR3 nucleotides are TGCGCCAGCGGGAGGGCCGGACAGCTAGAAAAACTGTTTTTT. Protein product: CASGRAGQLEKLFF.

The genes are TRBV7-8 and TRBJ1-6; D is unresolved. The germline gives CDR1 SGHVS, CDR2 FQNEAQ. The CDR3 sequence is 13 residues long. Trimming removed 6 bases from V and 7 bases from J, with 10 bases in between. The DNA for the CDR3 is TGTGCCAGCAGTCCTGGGCGAAATTCACCCCTCCACTTT. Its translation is CASSPGRNSPLHF.

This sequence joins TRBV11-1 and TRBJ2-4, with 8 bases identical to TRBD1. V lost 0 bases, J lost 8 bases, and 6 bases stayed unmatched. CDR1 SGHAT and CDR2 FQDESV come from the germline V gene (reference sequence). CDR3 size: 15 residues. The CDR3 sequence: CASSLATGQGHIQYF. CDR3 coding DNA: TGTGCCAGCAGCTTAGCGACCGGACAGGGTCACATTCAGTACTTC.

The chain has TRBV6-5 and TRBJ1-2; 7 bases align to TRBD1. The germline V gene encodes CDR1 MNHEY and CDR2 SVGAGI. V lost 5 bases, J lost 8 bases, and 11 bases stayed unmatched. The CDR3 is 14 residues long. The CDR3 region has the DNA TGTGCCAGCAGTACTCCGACAGGGTTAGAGGGCTACACCTTC. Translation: CASSTPTGLEGYTF.

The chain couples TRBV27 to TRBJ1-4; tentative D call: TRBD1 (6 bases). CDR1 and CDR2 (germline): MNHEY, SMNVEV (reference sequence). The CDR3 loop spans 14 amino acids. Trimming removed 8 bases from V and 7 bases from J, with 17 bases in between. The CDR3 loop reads CASSLQGLGEKLFF. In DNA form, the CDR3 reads TGTGCCAGCTCTCTACAGGGCCTCGGTGAAAAACTGTTTTTT.

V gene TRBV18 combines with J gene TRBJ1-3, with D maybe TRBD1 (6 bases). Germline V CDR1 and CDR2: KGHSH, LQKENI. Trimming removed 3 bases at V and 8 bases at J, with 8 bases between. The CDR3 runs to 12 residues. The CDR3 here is CASSPKGDTIYF. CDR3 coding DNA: TGTGCCAGCTCACCGAAGGGGGACACCATATATTTT.

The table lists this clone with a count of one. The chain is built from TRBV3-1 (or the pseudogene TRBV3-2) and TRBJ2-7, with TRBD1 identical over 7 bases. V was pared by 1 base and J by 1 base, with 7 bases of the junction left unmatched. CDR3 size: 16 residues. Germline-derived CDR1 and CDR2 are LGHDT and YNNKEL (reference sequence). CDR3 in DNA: TGTGCCAGCAGCCAAGGAGCGACAGGGCGATCCTACGAGCAGTACTTC. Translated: CASSQGATGRSYEQYF.

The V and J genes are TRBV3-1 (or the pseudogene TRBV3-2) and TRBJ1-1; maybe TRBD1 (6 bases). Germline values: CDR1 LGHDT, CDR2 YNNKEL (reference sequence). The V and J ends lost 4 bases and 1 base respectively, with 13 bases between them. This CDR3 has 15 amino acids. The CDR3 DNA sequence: TGTGCCAGCAGCCCGACAGGCAGTGGGAACACTGAAGCTTTCTTT. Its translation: CASSPTGSGNTEAFF.

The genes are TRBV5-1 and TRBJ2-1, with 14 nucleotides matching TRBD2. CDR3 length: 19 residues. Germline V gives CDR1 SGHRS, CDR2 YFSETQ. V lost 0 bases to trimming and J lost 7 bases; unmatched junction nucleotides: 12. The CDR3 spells CASSLAVGTSGRRTNEQFF. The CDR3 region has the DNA TGCGCCAGCAGCTTGGCCGTCGGGACTAGCGGGAGACGGACGAATGAGCAGTTCTTC. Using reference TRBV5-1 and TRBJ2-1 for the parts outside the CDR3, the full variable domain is KAGVTQTPRYLIKTRGQQVTLSCSPISGHRSVSWYQQTPGQGLQFLFEYFSETQRNKGNFPGRFSGRQFSNSRSEMNVSTLELGDSALYLCASSLAVGTSGRRTNEQFFGPGTRLTVL.